The 17 T cell receptor beta chains listed next were all sequenced from one sample in a study of T cell changes during pregnancy in multiple sclerosis (dated 2019 in TCRdb). Library preparation used the immunoSEQ multiplex PCR assay. The clones in this table, taken by TCRdb from immuneACCESS, are in-frame only. Not every clone is retained; where verified, under half of the shortfall comes from an unresolved V gene, and the cause of the rest is unknown. The sample includes nearly 25,000 clones, with around 89% observed a single time. Jointly, the top ten make up roughly 0.7% of the sample. This specimen consisted of CD4+ T cells from peripheral blood mononuclear cells, obtained in the first trimester of pregnancy. The receptors were gathered from a female donor in good health, enrolled as a control in a pregnancy study.

The chain uses TRBV6-1 and TRBJ1-3, with D uncertain. V was pared by 1 base and J by 4 bases, with 5 bases between. CDR3 length: 13 residues. CDR1 and CDR2 from the germline V gene are MNHNS and SASEGT. The CDR3 coding sequence is TGTGCCAGCAGTGAAGTTCCGGGAAACACCATATATTTT. Protein sequence: CASSEVPGNTIYF.

The chain employs TRBV7-2 and TRBJ1-5; no clear D gene. The ends were cut back, 5 bases at V and 3 bases at J, with 11 bases in the middle. CDR1 is SGHTA, CDR2 FQGNSA, per germline. The CDR3 length is 14 residues. CDR3 sequence (DNA): TGTGCCAGCAGCCTAGGAGGGAACAATCAGCCCCAGCATTTT. Amino acid sequence: CASSLGGNNQPQHF.

The chain employs TRBV19 and TRBJ2-7, with 8 nucleotides matching TRBD2. The V segment lost 3 bases and the J segment 4 bases; nucleotides outside the gene matches: 5. CDR1 is LNHDA, CDR2 SQIVND, per germline (reference sequence). The CDR3 length is 14 residues. Here the CDR3 DNA reads TGTGCCAGTAGTATCGCGGGGGGCTTATACGAGCAGTACTTC. Translated, it gives CASSIAGGLYEQYF.

In the case of this clone: Other DNA sequences in the sample encode the same CDR3. J is TRBJ1-5 and V is TRBV28; 9 bases fit TRBD1. Germline trimming cut 8 bases from V and 1 base from J; bases unmatched to any gene: 6. CDR3 length: 15 residues. CDR1 MDHEN and CDR2 SYDVKM come from the germline V gene. This CDR3 is CASLGTGLSNQPQHF. The CDR3 DNA reads TGTGCCAGCCTCGGGACAGGGTTAAGCAATCAGCCCCAGCATTTT.

The chain joins TRBV4-1 to TRBJ2-1; D gene ambiguous. The V end was cut by 1 base, the J end by 2 bases, with 15 bases between. In germline, CDR1 is MGHRA, CDR2 YSYEKL. The CDR3 has 17 residues. CDR3 nucleotide sequence: TGCGCCAGCAGCCAAGTAGACCTGGGCTTTGCCTACAATGAGCAGTTCTTC. Its protein product is CASSQVDLGFAYNEQFF.

The CDR3 spells CASSLAQLTSGVYNEQFF. CDR3 nucleotides: TGTGCCAGCAGCTTAGCGCAATTAACTAGCGGGGTCTACAATGAGCAGTTCTTC. The V gene is TRBV7-8, the J gene TRBJ2-1; TRBD2 agrees at 10 bases. The CDR3 totals 18 residues. Germline V gene data show CDR1 as SGHVS and CDR2 as FQNEAQ. Trimming cost V 0 bases and J 3 bases; bases outside gene matches: 8.

This chain links TRBV16 with TRBJ1-2; 9 positions agree with TRBD1. CDR3 size: 16 residues. From germline, CDR1 is KGHSY and CDR2 FQNENV. The trim removed 0 bases at V and 8 bases at J, leaving 10 bases unmatched. The CDR3 coding sequence is TGTGCCAGCAGCCAATCAGGCGGGGACAGGGCTTTCGGCTACACCTTC. Translating gives CASSQSGGDRAFGYTF.

This chain connects TRBV2 to TRBJ1-3; D remains unclear. V was shortened by 7 bases and J by 0 bases, with 16 bases between the two germline ends. The CDR3 is 16 amino acids. CDR1 and CDR2 (germline): SNHLY, FYNNEI. The DNA for the CDR3 is TGTGCCAGCAAACGCATAGGCGGAAGCTCTGGAAACACCATATATTTT. Encoded protein: CASKRIGGSSGNTIYF.

A single count supports this clone. Written as DNA, the CDR3 is TGTGCCAGCAGCTTAGCCTCCAGGGTGGGGACAGATACGCAGTATTTT. Translating it yields CASSLASRVGTDTQYF. The chain recombines TRBV7-6 with TRBJ2-3; D is perhaps TRBD1 (5 bases). Deletions cut 0 bases from V and 3 bases from J, with 13 bases between. The germline V gene has CDR1 SGHVS and CDR2 FNYEAQ. There are 16 residues in the CDR3.

CDR3 sequence (DNA): TGTGCCAGCAGGACAGGGCTGGACTATGGCTACACCTTC. This gives the protein CASRTGLDYGYTF. The rearrangement uses TRBV6-6 and TRBJ1-2; 7 bases are shared with TRBD1. Germline-derived CDR1 and CDR2 are MNHNY and SVGAGI (reference sequence). Trimming removed 6 bases from V and 3 bases from J; junction bases left unmatched: 4. This CDR3 has 13 residues.

The V gene is TRBV18, the J gene TRBJ1-2; 8 nucleotides line up with TRBD1. Germline CDR1 is KGHSH and CDR2 is LQKENI. V trimming: 5 bases; J trimming: 1 base; junction bases outside the gene matches: 6. There are 15 residues in the CDR3. CDR3 bases: TGTGCCAGCTCATCTCAACAGGGGGGTAACTATGGCTACACCTTC. Its protein is CASSSQQGGNYGYTF. Drawing the rest from reference TRBV18 and TRBJ1-2, the complete variable domain is NAGVMQNPRHLVRRRGQEARLRCSPMKGHSHVYWYRQLPEEGLKFMVYLQKENIIDESGMPKERFSAEFPKEGPSILRIQQVVRGDSAAYFCASSSQQGGNYGYTFGSGTRLTVV.

The V and J genes are TRBV2 and TRBJ2-1, with D maybe TRBD1 (6 bases). The CDR3 totals 16 residues. Looked up from germline, CDR1 is SNHLY and CDR2 is FYNNEI. V lost 1 base, J lost 3 bases, and 13 bases lay in between. The CDR3 reads CASSEGRTVYYNEQFF. The CDR3, as DNA: TGTGCCAGCAGTGAAGGACGGACAGTGTACTACAATGAGCAGTTCTTC.

The rearrangement links TRBV25-1 to TRBJ1-1; possibly TRBD1 for D (5 bases). Germline V gene data show CDR1 as MGHDK and CDR2 as SYGVNS. Trimming removed 7 bases at V and 1 base at J, with 10 bases between. CDR3 length: 13 residues. The CDR3 region is CASKITGNTEAFF. CDR3 DNA sequence: TGTGCCAGCAAAATCACAGGGAACACTGAAGCTTTCTTT.

The CDR3 DNA sequence: TGTGCCAGCAGCTCAACTCCAGGGGAAGGGGAGCTGTTTTTT. This codes for CASSSTPGEGELFF. The genes are TRBV7-8 and TRBJ2-2; D possibly corresponds to TRBD1 (6 bases). The V end lost 4 bases, the J end lost 8 bases, and 14 bases lay between the germline ends. The CDR3 is 14 residues long. Germline-derived CDR1 and CDR2 are SGHVS and FQNEAQ.

V is TRBV11-3 and J is TRBJ1-3; TRBD1 matches 7 bases. Losses at the gene ends were 4 bases for V and 0 bases for J; bases not matched to a gene: 3. CDR1 and CDR2 from the germline V gene are SGHNT and YENEEA. The CDR3 runs to 15 residues. For the CDR3, the DNA is TGTGCCAGCAGCTCGGGGACAGTCTCTGGAAACACCATATATTTT. Its protein is CASSSGTVSGNTIYF.

The chain is built from TRBV4-2 and TRBJ2-1, with 7 bases lining up with TRBD2. CDR1 is LGHNA, CDR2 YNFKEQ, per germline. V lost 1 base, J lost 7 bases, and 4 bases stayed unmatched. This CDR3 is 14 amino acids long. The CDR3 loop reads CASSQGGGRNEQFF. The CDR3 region has the DNA TGTGCCAGCAGCCAAGGGGGGGGGAGGAATGAGCAGTTCTTC.

This chain connects TRBV5-1 to TRBJ1-3; D is possibly TRBD1 (6 bases). The germline V gene encodes CDR1 SGHRS and CDR2 YFSETQ. Trimming left V 3 bases short and J 3 bases short, with 19 bases between. The CDR3 is 17 residues long. The CDR3 is CASSWGPGDRYGNTIYF. The CDR3 DNA sequence: TGCGCCAGCAGCTGGGGGCCAGGGGACCGATATGGAAACACCATATATTTT.